The 25 T cell receptor beta chains given below trace back to one sample, sequenced in a study of blood T cell repertoires in COVID-19. Sequenced by immunoSEQ multiplex PCR; TCRdb stores in-frame clones only, minus some. The sample consists of 50,000 or so clones, 85% to 90% of them appearing once. Sample: peripheral blood. These receptors originate from a human donor in a cohort sampled during active COVID-19.

The count of this clone is one. CDR3 nucleotide sequence: TGTGCCAGTACCATCGGGGGATCCTCTGGAAACACCATATATTTT. Translating gives CASTIGGSSGNTIYF. The genes are TRBV19 and TRBJ1-3; weak D call: TRBD1 (5 bases). The CDR3 has 15 amino acids. V lost 7 bases and J lost 0, with 13 bases in between. From germline, CDR1 is LNHDA and CDR2 SQIVND (reference sequence).

The gene calls are TRBV2 and TRBJ1-6; 7 bases agree with TRBD1. This CDR3 has 13 amino acids. Germline V gene lookup returns CDR1 SNHLY and CDR2 FYNNEI. Losses at the gene ends were 3 bases for V and 10 bases for J; bases not matched to a gene: 3. The CDR3 protein is CASSDRTGSPLHF. The CDR3 coding sequence is TGTGCCAGCAGTGACCGGACAGGCTCACCCCTCCACTTT.

The chain combines TRBV6-4 with TRBJ1-1, with a possible D match to TRBD1 (5 bases). The CDR3 extends over 12 amino acids. Per the germline V gene, CDR1 is MRHNA and CDR2 is SNTAGT. V was shortened by 8 bases and J by 5 bases, with 12 bases between the two germline ends. The CDR3 coding sequence is TGTGCCAGCCTACAAAGGGGTACTGAAGCTTTCTTT. Residues: CASLQRGTEAFF.

This clone turned up a few times. The chain recombines TRBV19 with TRBJ1-3, with TRBD1 as a possible D gene (5 bases). The CDR3 totals 13 residues. The germline gives CDR1 LNHDA, CDR2 SQIVND (reference sequence). Between the trimmed V and J ends, which lost 7 bases and 0 bases, there was a span of 7 bases. CDR3 in amino acids: CASTGSSGNTIYF. The DNA of the CDR3 is TGTGCCAGTACAGGGTCCTCTGGAAACACCATATATTTT.

The rearrangement joins TRBV6-4 to TRBJ2-2; D might be TRBD1 (5 bases). Between the trimmed V and J ends, which lost 7 bases and 1 base, there was a span of 10 bases. Germline V gives CDR1 MRHNA, CDR2 SNTAGT. This CDR3 spans 14 amino acids. CDR3 amino acids: CASTMTENTGELFF. DNA for the CDR3: TGTGCCAGCACCATGACAGAGAACACCGGGGAGCTGTTTTTT.

This chain joins TRBV6-5 and TRBJ1-1; 8 nucleotides align to TRBD1. CDR1 is MNHEY, CDR2 SVGAGI, per germline. The CDR3 runs 14 residues. V trimming: 7 bases; J trimming: 6 bases; junction bases outside the gene matches: 10. CDR3 coding DNA: TGTGCCAGCACCACACAGGGGGACACCGCTGAAGCTTTCTTT. Translated, it gives CASTTQGDTAEAFF.

The V gene is TRBV9, the J gene TRBJ2-1, with 12 bases lining up with TRBD2. The CDR3 sequence is 18 residues long. J lost 1 base, V lost 0 bases, and 5 bases had no gene match. Germline CDR1 reads SGDLS; CDR2 reads YYNGEE. Here the CDR3 reads CASSVAGTSGFSYNEQFF. CDR3 DNA: TGTGCCAGCAGCGTAGCAGGGACTAGCGGGTTTTCCTACAATGAGCAGTTCTTC.

The chain combines TRBV6-5 with TRBJ1-1, with D unresolved. The CDR3 has 14 amino acids. Per the germline V gene, CDR1 is MNHEY and CDR2 is SVGAGI. Trimming pared 11 bases from V and 0 bases from J, leaving 16 bases between. The CDR3 region has the DNA TGTGCCGGCCAGGCGGGCGGGGTGAACACTGAAGCTTTCTTT. Its translation: CAGQAGGVNTEAFF.

The rearrangement uses TRBV7-2 and TRBJ1-2, with D unclear. CDR1 and CDR2 from the germline V gene are SGHTA and FQGNSA. The CDR3 extends over 14 amino acids. V lost 5 bases and J lost 4, with 14 bases in between. In DNA, the CDR3 is TGTGCCAGCAGCCCGGCAGGCAACACCTATGGCTACACCTTC. Protein product: CASSPAGNTYGYTF.

This clone came up once. The chain employs TRBV19 and TRBJ2-1; 7 nucleotides align to TRBD2. The CDR3 totals 14 residues. The V gene end was trimmed by 5 bases and the J gene end by 7 bases; junction bases not matched to a gene: 8. Germline assignment: CDR1 LNHDA and CDR2 SQIVND (reference sequence). The CDR3 bases are TGTGCCAGTAGTGGAAGGACTAGTTCGAATGAGCAGTTCTTC. Its translation: CASSGRTSSNEQFF.

The genes are TRBV27 and TRBJ1-2; the match to TRBD1 covers 8 bases. There are 15 residues in the CDR3. Germline V lookup: CDR1 MNHEY, CDR2 SMNVEV (reference sequence). The V segment lost 4 bases and the J segment 3 bases; nucleotides outside the gene matches: 7. As DNA, the CDR3 is TGTGCCAGCAGTTCCTCAGGGGGCGTCGACTATGGCTACACCTTC. Encoded protein: CASSSSGGVDYGYTF.

This sequence joins TRBV12-3 or TRBV12-4 and TRBJ1-1, with a weak D call TRBD1 (5 bases). The CDR3 extends over 13 amino acids. V was pared by 4 bases and J by 3 bases, with 9 bases between. The CDR3, as DNA: TGTGCCAGCAGTTCCCAGGGTTACACTGAAGCTTTCTTT. This translates into CASSSQGYTEAFF.

This chain joins TRBV19 and TRBJ1-6; D gene ambiguous. CDR1 is LNHDA and CDR2 is SQIVND in the germline V gene (reference sequence). CDR3 length: 13 amino acids. Trimming removed 1 base at V and 7 bases at J, with 5 bases between. The CDR3 region is CASSIGGNSPLHF. As DNA, the CDR3 is TGTGCCAGTAGTATAGGAGGGAATTCACCCCTCCACTTT. Combining the CDR3 with reference TRBV19 and TRBJ1-6 gives the whole variable domain DGGITQSPKYLFRKEGQNVTLSCEQNLNHDAMYWYRQDPGQGLRLIYYSQIVNDFQKGDIAEGYSVSREKKESFPLTVTSAQKNPTAFYLCASSIGGNSPLHFGNGTRLTVT.

V is TRBV6-2 or TRBV6-3 and J is TRBJ2-7, with 7 positions matching TRBD1. The length of the CDR3 is 16 residues. From germline, CDR1 is MNHEY and CDR2 SVGEGT. Trimming cost V 6 bases and J 9 bases; bases outside gene matches: 20. This chain's CDR3 is CASRPIGEGGVSWQYV. CDR3 DNA: TGTGCCAGCAGACCTATCGGGGAAGGGGGCGTTTCTTGGCAGTACGTC.

The genes are TRBV12-2 and TRBJ1-3. TRBV12-2 is classified as a pseudogene. The CDR3 is made up of 17 amino acids. CDR3 DNA sequence: TGTGCAAGTCGCTTATCTTACGGGGTATCGGTTGGAAACACCATATATTTT. Translating it yields CASRLSYGVSVGNTIYF.

The chain recombines TRBV19 with TRBJ1-5; 8 nucleotides agree with TRBD1. The trim removed 2 bases at V and 3 bases at J, leaving 6 bases unmatched. This CDR3 contains 16 residues. Germline CDR1 and CDR2: LNHDA and SQIVND (reference sequence). In nucleotides, the CDR3 is TGTGCCAGTAGTATAAGGGGACAGGCTGCCAATCAGCCCCAGCATTTT. Its protein product is CASSIRGQAANQPQHF. The full variable domain, rest sourced from reference TRBV19 and TRBJ1-5, is DGGITQSPKYLFRKEGQNVTLSCEQNLNHDAMYWYRQDPGQGLRLIYYSQIVNDFQKGDIAEGYSVSREKKESFPLTVTSAQKNPTAFYLCASSIRGQAANQPQHFGDGTRLSIL.

The genes are TRBV9 and TRBJ1-6; TRBD1 is a possible D gene (5 bases). The CDR3 is 15 amino acids. In germline, CDR1 is SGDLS, CDR2 YYNGEE. With 4 bases removed from V and 7 bases from J, the gap between germline ends came to 15 bases. CDR3 residues: CASSTAGLGNSPLHF. CDR3 sequence (DNA): TGTGCCAGCAGCACCGCGGGACTTGGGAATTCACCCCTCCACTTT.

This sequence joins TRBV7-2 and TRBJ2-5; 8 nucleotides agree with TRBD1. The CDR3 runs 11 residues. J gave up 14 bases and V 4 bases, and 6 bases lay outside the gene matches. The germline gives CDR1 SGHTA, CDR2 FQGNSA. Here the CDR3 DNA reads TGTGCCAGCAGCTCAGGACAGGGAATATACTTC. Protein product: CASSSGQGIYF.

The rearrangement joins TRBV23-1 to TRBJ2-7; the match to TRBD1 covers 8 bases. TRBV23-1 is an ORF, with its function uncertain. V shed 8 bases, J shed 4 bases, and the junction held 13 bases outside the gene matches. The CDR3 runs to 15 residues. The CDR3, as DNA: TGCGCCAGCGACCGTTGGACAGGGCGGTGGTACGAGCAGTACTTC. Amino acid sequence: CASDRWTGRWYEQYF.

V usage is TRBV6-2 or TRBV6-3 and J usage is TRBJ1-2; 7 bases agree with TRBD1. Germline trimming cut 6 bases from V and 7 bases from J; bases unmatched to any gene: 8. This CDR3 is built from 13 residues. Germline CDR1 is MNHEY and CDR2 is SVGEGT. The CDR3 region has the DNA TGTGCCAGCAGCCCCGGACAGGTCGGTGGCTACACCTTC. It is translated as CASSPGQVGGYTF.

V gene TRBV30 combines with J gene TRBJ2-7; a possible D gene is TRBD1 (5 bases). The germline gives CDR1 GTSNPN, CDR2 SVGIG (reference sequence). There are 11 residues in the CDR3. V was trimmed by 5 bases and J by 2 bases, leaving 7 bases between them. In nucleotides, the CDR3 is TGTGCCTGGCAGGGAACCTACGAGCAGTACTTC. It encodes CAWQGTYEQYF.

The chain uses TRBV25-1 and TRBJ2-3, with 12 bases identical to TRBD2. Germline CDR1 MGHDK, CDR2 SYGVNS. The CDR3 extends over 15 amino acids. J gave up 4 bases and V 8 bases, and 7 bases lay outside the gene matches. The CDR3 DNA sequence: TGTGCCAGCTCGGAGGCTAGCGGGGGGGCAGATACGCAGTATTTT. Translation: CASSEASGGADTQYF.

The chain is built from TRBV6-1 and TRBJ1-5; tentatively, D is TRBD1 (5 bases). Trimming took off 0 bases at V and 6 bases at J, with 15 bases between the two ends. The CDR3 spans 16 residues. Germline V CDR1 and CDR2: MNHNS, SASEGT. CDR3 amino acids: CASSEAPARVSQPQHF. CDR3 DNA sequence: TGTGCCAGCAGTGAAGCGCCCGCCAGGGTGAGTCAGCCCCAGCATTTT.

The chain links TRBV28 to TRBJ2-1; maybe TRBD2 (5 bases). Germline V gene sequence: CDR1 MDHEN, CDR2 SYDVKM. V was cut by 5 bases and J by 9 bases, with 5 bases left in between. CDR3 length: 10 amino acids. The CDR3 loop reads CASSGSEQFF. The CDR3 DNA reads TGTGCCAGCAGTGGGAGTGAGCAGTTCTTC.

This rearrangement joins TRBV5-1 to TRBJ2-7; 7 nucleotides agree with TRBD1. J was trimmed by 2 bases and V by 3 bases; bases with no gene match: 5. The CDR3 loop spans 14 amino acids. Germline V gene data show CDR1 as SGHRS and CDR2 as YFSETQ. CDR3 nucleotide sequence: TGCGCCAGCAGCTCGGCGACAGGGCCCTACGAGCAGTACTTC. Residues: CASSSATGPYEQYF.